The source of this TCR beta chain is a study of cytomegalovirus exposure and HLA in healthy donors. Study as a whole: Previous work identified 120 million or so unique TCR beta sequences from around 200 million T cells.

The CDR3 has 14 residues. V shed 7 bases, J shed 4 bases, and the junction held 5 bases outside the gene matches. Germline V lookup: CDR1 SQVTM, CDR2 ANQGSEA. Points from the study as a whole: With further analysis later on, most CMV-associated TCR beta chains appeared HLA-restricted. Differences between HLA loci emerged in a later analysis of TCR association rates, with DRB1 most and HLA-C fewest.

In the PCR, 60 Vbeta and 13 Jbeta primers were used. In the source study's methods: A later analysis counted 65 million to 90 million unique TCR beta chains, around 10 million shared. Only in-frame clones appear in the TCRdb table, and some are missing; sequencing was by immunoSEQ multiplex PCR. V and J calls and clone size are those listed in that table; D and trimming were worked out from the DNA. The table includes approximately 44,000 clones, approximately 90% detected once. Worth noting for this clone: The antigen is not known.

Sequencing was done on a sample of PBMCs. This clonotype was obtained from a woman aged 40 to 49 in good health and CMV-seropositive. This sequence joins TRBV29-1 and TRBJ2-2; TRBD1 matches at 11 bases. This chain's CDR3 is CSGGQGAGTGELFF. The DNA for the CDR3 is TGCAGCGGTGGACAGGGGGCCGGCACCGGGGAGCTGTTTTTT.